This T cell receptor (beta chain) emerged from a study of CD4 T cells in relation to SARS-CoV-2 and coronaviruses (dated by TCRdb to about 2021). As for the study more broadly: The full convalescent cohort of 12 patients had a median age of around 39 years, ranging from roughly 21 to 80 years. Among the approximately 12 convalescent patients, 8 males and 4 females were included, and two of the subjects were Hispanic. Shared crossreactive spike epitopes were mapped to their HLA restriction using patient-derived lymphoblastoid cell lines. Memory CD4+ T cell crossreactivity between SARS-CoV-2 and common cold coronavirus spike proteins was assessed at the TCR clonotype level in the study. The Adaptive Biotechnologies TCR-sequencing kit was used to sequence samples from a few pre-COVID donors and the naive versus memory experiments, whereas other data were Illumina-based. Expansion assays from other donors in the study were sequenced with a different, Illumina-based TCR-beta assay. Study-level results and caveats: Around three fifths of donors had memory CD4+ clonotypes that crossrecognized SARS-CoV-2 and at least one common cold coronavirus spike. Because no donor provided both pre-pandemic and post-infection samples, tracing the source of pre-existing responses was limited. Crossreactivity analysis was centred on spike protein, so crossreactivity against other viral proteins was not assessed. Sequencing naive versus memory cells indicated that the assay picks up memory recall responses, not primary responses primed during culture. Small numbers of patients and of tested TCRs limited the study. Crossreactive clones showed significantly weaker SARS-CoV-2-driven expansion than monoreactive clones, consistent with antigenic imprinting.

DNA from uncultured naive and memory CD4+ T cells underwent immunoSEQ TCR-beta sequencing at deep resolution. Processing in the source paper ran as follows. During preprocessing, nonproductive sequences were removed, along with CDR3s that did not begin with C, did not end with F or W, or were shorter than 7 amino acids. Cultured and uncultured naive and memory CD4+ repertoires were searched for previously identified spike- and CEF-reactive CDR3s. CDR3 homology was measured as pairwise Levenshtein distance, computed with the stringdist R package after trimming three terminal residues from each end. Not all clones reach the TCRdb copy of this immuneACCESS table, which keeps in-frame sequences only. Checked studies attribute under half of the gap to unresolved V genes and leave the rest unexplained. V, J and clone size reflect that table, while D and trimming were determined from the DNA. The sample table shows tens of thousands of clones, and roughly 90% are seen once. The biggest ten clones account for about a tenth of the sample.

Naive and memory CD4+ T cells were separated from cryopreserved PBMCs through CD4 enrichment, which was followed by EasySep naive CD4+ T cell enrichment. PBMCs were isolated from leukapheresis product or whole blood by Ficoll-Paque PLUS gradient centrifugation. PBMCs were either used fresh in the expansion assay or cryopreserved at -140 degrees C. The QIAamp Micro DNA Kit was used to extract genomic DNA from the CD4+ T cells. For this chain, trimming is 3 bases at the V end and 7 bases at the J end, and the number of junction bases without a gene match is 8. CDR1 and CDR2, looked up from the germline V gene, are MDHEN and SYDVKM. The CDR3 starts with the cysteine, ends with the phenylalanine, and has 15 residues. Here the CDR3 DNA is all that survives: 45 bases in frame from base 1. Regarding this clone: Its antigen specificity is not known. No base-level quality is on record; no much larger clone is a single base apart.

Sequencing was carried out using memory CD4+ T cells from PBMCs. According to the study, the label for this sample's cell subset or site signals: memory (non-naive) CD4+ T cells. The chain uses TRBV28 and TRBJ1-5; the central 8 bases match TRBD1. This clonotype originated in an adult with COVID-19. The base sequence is TGTGCCAGCAGTTTGCCGACAGGGGACGTGCAGCCCCAGCATTTT. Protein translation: CASSLPTGDVQPQHF.